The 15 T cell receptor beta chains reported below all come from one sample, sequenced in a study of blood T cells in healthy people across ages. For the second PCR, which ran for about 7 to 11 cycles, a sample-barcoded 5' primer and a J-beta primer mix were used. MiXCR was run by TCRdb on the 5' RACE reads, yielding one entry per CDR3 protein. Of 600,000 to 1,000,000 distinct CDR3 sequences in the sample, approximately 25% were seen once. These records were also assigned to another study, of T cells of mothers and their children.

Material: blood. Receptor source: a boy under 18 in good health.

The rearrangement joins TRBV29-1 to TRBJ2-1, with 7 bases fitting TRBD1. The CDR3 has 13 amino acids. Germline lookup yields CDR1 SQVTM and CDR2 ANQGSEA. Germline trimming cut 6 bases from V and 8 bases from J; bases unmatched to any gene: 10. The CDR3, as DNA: TGCAGCGTAAAAAGGGACAGCCGGGATGAGCAGTTCTTC. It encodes CSVKRDSRDEQFF.

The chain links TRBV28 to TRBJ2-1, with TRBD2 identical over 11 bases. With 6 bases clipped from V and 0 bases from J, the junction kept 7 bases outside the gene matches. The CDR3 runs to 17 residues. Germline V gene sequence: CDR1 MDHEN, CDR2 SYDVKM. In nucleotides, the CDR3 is TGTGCCAGCAGCTCTAGACTAGCGGGGAGCTCCTACAATGAGCAGTTCTTC. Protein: CASSSRLAGSSYNEQFF.

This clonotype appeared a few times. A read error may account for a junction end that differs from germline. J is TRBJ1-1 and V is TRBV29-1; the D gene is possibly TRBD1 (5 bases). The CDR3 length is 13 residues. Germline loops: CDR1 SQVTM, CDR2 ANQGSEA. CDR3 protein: CSFRPGGRTDAVF. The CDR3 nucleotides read TGCAGCTTTCGCCCGGGGGGACGGACCGACGCGGTGTTT.

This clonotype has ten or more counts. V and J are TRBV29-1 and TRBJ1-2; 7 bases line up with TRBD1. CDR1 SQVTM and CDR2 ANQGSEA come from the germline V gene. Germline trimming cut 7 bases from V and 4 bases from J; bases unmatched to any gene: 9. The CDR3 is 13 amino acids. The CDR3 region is CSAETGIGYGYTF. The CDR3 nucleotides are TGCAGCGCTGAGACAGGGATAGGCTATGGCTACACCTTC. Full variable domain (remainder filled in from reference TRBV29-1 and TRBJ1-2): SAVISQKPSRDICQRGTSLTIQCQVDSQVTMMFWYRQQPGQSLTLIATANQGSEATYESGFVIDKFPISRPNLTFSTLTVSNMSPEDSSIYLCSAETGIGYGYTFGSGTRLTVV.

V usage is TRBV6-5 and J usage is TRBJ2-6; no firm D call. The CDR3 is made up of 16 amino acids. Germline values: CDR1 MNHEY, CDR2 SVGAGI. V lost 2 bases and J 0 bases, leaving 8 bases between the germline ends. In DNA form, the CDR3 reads TGTGCCAGCAGTTACGGCGAAAACTCTGGGGCCAACGTCCTGACTTTC. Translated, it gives CASSYGENSGANVLTF.

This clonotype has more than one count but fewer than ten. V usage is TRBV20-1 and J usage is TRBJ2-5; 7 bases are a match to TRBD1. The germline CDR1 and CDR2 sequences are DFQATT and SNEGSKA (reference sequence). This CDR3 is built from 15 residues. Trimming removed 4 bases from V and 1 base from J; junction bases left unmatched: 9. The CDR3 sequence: CSATPYYRGQETQYF. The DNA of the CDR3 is TGCAGTGCTACGCCTTATTACAGGGGCCAAGAGACCCAGTACTTC.

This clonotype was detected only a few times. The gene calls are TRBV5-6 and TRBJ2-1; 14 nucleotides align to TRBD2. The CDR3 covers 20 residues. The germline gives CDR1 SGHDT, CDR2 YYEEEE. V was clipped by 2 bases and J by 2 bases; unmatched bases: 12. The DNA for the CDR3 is TGTGCCAGCAGCTTCAAACCGGGACTAGCGGGGGTCCATACCTACAATGAGCAGTTCTTC. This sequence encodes CASSFKPGLAGVHTYNEQFF.

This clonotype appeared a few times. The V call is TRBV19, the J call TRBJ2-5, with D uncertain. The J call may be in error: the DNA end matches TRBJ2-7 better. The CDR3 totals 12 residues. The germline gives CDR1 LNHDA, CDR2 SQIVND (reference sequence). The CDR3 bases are TGTGCCAGTACGTCAGGCGACTACGAGCAGTACTTC. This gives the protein CASTSGDYEQYF.

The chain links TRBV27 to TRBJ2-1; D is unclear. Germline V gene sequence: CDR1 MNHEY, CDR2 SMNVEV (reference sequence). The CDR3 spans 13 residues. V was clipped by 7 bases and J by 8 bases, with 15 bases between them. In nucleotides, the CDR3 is TGTGCCAGCAACAGTGCACTGTCGGATGAGCAGTTCTTC. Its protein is CASNSALSDEQFF.

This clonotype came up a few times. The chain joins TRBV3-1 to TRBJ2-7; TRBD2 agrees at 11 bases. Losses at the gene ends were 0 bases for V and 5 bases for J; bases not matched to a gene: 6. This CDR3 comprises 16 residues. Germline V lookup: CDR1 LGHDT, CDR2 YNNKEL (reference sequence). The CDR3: CASSQEPPSGRNEQYF. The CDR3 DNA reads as TGTGCCAGCAGCCAAGAACCGCCTAGCGGGAGGAACGAGCAGTACTTC.

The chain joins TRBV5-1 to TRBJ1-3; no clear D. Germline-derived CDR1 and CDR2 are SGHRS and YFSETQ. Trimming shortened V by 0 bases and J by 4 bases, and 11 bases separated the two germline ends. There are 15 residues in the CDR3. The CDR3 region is CASSLAGVEGNTIYF. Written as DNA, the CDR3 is TGCGCCAGCAGCTTGGCCGGAGTAGAGGGAAACACCATATATTTT.

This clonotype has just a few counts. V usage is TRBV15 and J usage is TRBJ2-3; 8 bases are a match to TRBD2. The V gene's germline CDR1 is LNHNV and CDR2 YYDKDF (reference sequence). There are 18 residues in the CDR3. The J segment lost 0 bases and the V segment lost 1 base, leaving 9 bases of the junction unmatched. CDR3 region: CATSRAHRSGGSTDTQYF. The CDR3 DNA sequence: TGTGCCACCAGCAGAGCCCATCGGAGCGGGGGCAGCACAGATACGCAGTATTTT.

The CDR3: CASSYSDRGEQYF. CDR3 sequence (DNA): TGTGCCAGCAGTTACTCCGACAGGGGAGAGCAGTACTTC. The V and J genes are TRBV6-5 and TRBJ2-7; 8 nucleotides agree with TRBD1. The CDR3 extends over 13 amino acids. Germline values: CDR1 MNHEY, CDR2 SVGAGI. Trimming took 0 bases from V and 7 from J; bases not matched to a gene: 2.

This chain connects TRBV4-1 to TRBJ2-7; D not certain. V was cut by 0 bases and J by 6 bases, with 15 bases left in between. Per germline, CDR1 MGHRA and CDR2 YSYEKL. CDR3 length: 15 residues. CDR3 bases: TGCGCCAGCAGCCAAGAGTCAGGTCCGGCCTCCGAGCAGTACTTC. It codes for CASSQESGPASEQYF.

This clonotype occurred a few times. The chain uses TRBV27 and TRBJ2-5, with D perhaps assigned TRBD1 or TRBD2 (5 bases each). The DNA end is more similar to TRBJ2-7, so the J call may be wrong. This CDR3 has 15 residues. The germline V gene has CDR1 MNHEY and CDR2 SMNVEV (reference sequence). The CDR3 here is CASSLGPNGSDEQYF. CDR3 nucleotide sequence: TGTGCCAGCAGTTTGGGACCGAATGGGTCTGACGAGCAGTACTTC.